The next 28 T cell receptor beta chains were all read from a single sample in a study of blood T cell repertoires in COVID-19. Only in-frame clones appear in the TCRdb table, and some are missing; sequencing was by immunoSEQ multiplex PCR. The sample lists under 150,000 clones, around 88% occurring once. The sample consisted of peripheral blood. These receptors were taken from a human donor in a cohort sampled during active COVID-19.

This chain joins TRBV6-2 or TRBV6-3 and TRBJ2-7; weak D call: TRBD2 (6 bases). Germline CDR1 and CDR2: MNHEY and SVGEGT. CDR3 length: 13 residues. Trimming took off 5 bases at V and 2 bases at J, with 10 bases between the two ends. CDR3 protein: CASSRRGAYEQYF. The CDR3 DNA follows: TGTGCCAGCAGTAGGAGGGGTGCCTACGAGCAGTACTTC.

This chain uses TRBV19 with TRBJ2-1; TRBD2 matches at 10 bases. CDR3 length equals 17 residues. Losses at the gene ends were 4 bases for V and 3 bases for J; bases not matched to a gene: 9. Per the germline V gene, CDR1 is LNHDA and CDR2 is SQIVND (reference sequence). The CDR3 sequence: CASSTSVLAGNYNEQFF. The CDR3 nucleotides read TGTGCCAGTAGTACCTCCGTACTAGCGGGGAACTACAATGAGCAGTTCTTC.

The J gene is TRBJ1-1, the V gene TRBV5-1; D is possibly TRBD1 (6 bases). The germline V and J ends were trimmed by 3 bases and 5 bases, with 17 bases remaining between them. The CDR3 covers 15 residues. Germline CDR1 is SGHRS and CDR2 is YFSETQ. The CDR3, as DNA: TGCGCCAGCAGCTGGACTACAGGGAGGGGGACTGAAGCTTTCTTT. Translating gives CASSWTTGRGTEAFF. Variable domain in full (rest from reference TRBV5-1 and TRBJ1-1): KAGVTQTPRYLIKTRGQQVTLSCSPISGHRSVSWYQQTPGQGLQFLFEYFSETQRNKGNFPGRFSGRQFSNSRSEMNVSTLELGDSALYLCASSWTTGRGTEAFFGQGTRLTVV.

The CDR3 bases are TGTGCCACCAGCAGAGAGGGTGGGGCAAACATTCAGTACTTC. Residues: CATSREGGANIQYF. V and J are TRBV15 and TRBJ2-4, with D perhaps matching TRBD1 (5 bases). This CDR3 region has 14 residues. Deletions cut 0 bases from V and 6 bases from J, with 9 bases between. Germline V gives CDR1 LNHNV, CDR2 YYDKDF (reference sequence).

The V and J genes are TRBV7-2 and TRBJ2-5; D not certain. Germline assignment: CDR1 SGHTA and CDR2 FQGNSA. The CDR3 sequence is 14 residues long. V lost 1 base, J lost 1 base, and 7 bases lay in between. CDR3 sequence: CASSLVHPQETQYF. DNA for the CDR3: TGTGCCAGCAGCTTAGTCCATCCCCAAGAGACCCAGTACTTC.

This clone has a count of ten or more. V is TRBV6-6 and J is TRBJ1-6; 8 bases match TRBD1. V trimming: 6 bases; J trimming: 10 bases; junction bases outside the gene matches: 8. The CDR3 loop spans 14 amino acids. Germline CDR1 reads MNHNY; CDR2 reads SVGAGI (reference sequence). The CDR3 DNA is TGTGCCAGCAGCCTAATGGACAGGGCCTCACCCCTCCACTTT. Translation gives CASSLMDRASPLHF.

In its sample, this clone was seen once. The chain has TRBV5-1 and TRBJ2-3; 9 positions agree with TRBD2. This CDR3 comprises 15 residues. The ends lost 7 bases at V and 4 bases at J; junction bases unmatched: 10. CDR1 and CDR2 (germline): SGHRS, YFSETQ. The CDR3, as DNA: TGCGCCAGCGGACGCGCGGGGGGGCAGTCAGATACGCAGTATTTT. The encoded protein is CASGRAGGQSDTQYF.

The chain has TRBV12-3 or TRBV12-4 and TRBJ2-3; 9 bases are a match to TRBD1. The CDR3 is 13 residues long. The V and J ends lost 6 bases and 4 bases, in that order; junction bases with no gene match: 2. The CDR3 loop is CASRTGGADTQYF. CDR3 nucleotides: TGTGCCAGCAGGACAGGGGGAGCAGATACGCAGTATTTT.

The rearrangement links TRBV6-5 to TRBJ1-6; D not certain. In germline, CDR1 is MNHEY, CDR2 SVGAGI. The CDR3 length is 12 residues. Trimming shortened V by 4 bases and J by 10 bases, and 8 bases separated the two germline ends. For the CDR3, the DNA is TGTGCCAGCAGTTTCCGGGAATCACCCCTCCACTTT. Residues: CASSFRESPLHF.

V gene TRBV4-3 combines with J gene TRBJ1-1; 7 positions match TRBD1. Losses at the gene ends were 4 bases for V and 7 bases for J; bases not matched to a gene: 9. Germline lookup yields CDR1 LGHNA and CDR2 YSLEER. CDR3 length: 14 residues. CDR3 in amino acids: CASSRGQARSEAFF. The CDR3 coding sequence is TGCGCCAGCAGCCGAGGACAGGCGAGGAGTGAAGCTTTCTTT.

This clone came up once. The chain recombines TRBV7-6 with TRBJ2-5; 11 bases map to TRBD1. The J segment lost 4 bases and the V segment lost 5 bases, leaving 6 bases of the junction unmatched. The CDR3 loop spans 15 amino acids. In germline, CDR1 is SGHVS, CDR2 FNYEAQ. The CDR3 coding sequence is TGTGCCAGCAGCCTGGACAGGGGGCGCCTAGAGACCCAGTACTTC. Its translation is CASSLDRGRLETQYF.

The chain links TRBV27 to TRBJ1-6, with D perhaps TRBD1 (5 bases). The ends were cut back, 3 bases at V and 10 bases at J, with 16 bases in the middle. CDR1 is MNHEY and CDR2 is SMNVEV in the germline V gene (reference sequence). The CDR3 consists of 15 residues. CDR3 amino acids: CASSLAGRAGSPLHF. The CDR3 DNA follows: TGTGCCAGCAGTTTGGCTGGCAGGGCGGGATCACCCCTCCACTTT.

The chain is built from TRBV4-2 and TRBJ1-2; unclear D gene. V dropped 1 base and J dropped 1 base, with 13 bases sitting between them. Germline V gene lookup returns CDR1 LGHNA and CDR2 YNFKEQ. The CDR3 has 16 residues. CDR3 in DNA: TGTGCCAGCAGCCAAGCGGCGGGAAAGGTTAACTATGGCTACACCTTC. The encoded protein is CASSQAAGKVNYGYTF.

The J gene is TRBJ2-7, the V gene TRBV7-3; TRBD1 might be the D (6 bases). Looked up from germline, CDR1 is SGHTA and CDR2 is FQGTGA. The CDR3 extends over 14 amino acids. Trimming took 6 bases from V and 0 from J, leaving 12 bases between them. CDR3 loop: CASRGHEASYEQYF. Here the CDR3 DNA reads TGTGCCAGCAGGGGACACGAAGCCTCCTACGAGCAGTACTTC. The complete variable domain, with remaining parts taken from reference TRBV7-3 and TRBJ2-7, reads GAGVSQTPSNKVTEKGKYVELRCDPISGHTALYWYRQSLGQGPEFLIYFQGTGAADDSGLPNDRFFAVRPEGSVSTLKIQRTERGDSAVYLCASRGHEASYEQYFGPGTRLTVT.

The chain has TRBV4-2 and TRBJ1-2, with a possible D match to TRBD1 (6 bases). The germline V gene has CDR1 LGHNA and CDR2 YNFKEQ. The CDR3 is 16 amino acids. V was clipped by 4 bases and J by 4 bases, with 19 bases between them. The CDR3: CASSRGGGMETYGYTF. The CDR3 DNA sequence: TGTGCCAGCAGCCGGGGAGGGGGGATGGAAACCTATGGCTACACCTTC.

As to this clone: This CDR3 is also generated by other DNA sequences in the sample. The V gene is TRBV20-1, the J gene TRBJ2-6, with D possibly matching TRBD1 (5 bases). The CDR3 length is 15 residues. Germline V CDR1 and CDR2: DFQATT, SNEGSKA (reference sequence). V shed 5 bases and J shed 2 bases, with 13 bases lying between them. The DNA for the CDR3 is TGCAGTGCTCGTGACAGTCTTGCTGGGGCCAACGTCCTGACTTTC. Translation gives CSARDSLAGANVLTF.

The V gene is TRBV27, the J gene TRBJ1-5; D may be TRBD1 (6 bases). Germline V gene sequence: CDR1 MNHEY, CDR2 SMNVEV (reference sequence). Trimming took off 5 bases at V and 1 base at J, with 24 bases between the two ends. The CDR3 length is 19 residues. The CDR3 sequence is CASSPQGRDWRNSNQPQHF. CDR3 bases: TGTGCCAGCAGTCCCCAGGGGAGGGATTGGAGAAACAGCAATCAGCCCCAGCATTTT.

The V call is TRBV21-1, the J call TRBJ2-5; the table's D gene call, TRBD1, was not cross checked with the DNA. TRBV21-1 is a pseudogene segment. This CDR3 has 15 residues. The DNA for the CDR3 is TGTGCCAGCAGCAAAGGTGACAGGGCAAAAGAGACCCAGTACTTC. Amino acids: CASSKGDRAKETQYF.

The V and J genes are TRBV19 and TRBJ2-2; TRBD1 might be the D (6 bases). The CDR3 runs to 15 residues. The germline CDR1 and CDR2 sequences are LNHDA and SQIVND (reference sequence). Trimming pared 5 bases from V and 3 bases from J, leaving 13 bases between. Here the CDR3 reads CASSPLGAHTGELFF. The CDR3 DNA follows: TGTGCCAGTAGTCCCTTGGGGGCCCACACCGGGGAGCTGTTTTTT. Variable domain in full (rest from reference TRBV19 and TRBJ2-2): DGGITQSPKYLFRKEGQNVTLSCEQNLNHDAMYWYRQDPGQGLRLIYYSQIVNDFQKGDIAEGYSVSREKKESFPLTVTSAQKNPTAFYLCASSPLGAHTGELFFGEGSRLTVL.

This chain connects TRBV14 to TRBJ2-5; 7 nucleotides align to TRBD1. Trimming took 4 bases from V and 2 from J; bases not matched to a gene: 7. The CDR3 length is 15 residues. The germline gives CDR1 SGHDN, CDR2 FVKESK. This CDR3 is CASSPFPGQQETQYF. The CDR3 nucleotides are TGTGCCAGCAGCCCATTTCCGGGACAGCAAGAGACCCAGTACTTC.

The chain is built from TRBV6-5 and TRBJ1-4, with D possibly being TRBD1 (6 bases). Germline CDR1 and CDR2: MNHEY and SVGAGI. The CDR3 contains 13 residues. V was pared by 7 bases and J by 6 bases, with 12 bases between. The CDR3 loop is CASTSGHDEKLFF. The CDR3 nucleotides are TGTGCCAGCACCTCGGGACACGATGAAAAACTGTTTTTT.

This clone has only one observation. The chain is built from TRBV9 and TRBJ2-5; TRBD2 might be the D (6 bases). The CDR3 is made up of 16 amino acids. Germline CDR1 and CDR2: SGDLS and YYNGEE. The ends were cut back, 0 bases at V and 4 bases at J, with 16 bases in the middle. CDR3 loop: CASSVGGGERRETQYF. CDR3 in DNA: TGTGCCAGCAGCGTAGGTGGCGGGGAGCGGCGAGAGACCCAGTACTTC.

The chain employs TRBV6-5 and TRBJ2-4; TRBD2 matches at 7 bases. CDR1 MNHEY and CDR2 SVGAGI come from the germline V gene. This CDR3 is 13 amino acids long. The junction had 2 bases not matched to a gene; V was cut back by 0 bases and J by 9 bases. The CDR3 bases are TGTGCCAGCAGTTACTCGGGGGGGTTCATTCAGTACTTC. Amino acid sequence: CASSYSGGFIQYF.

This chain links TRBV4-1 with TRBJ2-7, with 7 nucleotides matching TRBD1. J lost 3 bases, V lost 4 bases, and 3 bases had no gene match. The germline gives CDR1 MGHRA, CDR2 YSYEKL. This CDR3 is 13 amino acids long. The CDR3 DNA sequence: TGCGCCAGCAGCCCACGACAGGGCTACGAGCAGTACTTC. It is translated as CASSPRQGYEQYF.

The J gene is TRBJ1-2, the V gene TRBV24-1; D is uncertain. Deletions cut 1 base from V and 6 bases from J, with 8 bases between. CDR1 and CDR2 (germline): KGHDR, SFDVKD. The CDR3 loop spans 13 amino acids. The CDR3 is CATSDFPGHGYTF. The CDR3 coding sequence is TGTGCCACCAGTGATTTCCCCGGTCATGGCTACACCTTC.

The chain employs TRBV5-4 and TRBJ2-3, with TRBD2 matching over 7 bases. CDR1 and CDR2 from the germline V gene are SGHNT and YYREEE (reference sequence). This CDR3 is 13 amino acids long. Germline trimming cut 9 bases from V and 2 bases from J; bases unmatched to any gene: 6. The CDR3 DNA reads TGTGCCACCGGAGCGGGGCCCACAGATACGCAGTATTTT. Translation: CATGAGPTDTQYF.

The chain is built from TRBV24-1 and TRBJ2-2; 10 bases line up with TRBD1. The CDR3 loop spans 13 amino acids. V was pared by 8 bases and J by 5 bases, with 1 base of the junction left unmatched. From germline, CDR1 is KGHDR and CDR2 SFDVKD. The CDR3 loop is CATMGQGTGELFF. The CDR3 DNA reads TGTGCCACCATGGGACAGGGGACCGGGGAGCTGTTTTTT.

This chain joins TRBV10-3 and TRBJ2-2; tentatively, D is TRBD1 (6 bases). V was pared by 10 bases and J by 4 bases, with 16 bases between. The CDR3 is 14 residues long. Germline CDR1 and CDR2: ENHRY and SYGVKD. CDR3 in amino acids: CATQPGHATGELFF. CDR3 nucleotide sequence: TGTGCCACCCAACCGGGACACGCCACCGGGGAGCTGTTTTTT.